A selection of T cell receptor beta chains follows, all from one sample in a study of spatial heterogeneity in lung cancer. TCRdb recomputed calls from the 5' RACE reads with MiXCR, one row per CDR3 protein. The repertoire consists of about 70,000 distinct CDR3 sequences, with roughly 9% occurring once and the leading ten covering 1.9%. Sequences were derived from PBMCs, sampled at follow-up. These receptors came from a female donor with early-stage non-small cell lung cancer. The CDR3 runs from the conserved cysteine through the conserved F or W. A D gene is named only where the DNA matches it firmly. Clone size, where shown, is once, few, many, or a class for clones that have expanded.

DNA,CDR3,D,length,V,J,size
TGCAGTGCTACTCTGCAAGAGACCCAGTACTTC,CSATLQETQYF,-,11,TRBV20-1,TRBJ2-5,-
TGTGCCAGCAGTGTACAGGGATCTGGGGCCAACGTCCTGACTTTC,CASSVQGSGANVLTF,-,15,TRBV12-3/TRBV12-4,TRBJ2-6,many
TGTGCCAGTAGTCCACGGGACAGGGCTGGCTACACCTTC,CASSPRDRAGYTF,TRBD1,13,TRBV19,TRBJ1-2,-
TGTGCCAGCAGCCGTTCAATAGGGGGATACATAGATACGCAGTATTTT,CASSRSIGGYIDTQYF,-,16,TRBV7-8,TRBJ2-3,-
TGTGCCAGCAGCTATTCCGGGACTAGCTCTTCCTACAATGAGCAGTTCTTC,CASSYSGTSSSYNEQFF,TRBD2,17,TRBV7-9,TRBJ2-1,few
TGTGCCAGCAGCTGGGACCGAACGTCCTACGAGCAGTACTTC,CASSWDRTSYEQYF,-,14,TRBV6-2/TRBV6-3,TRBJ2-7,-
TGTGCCAGCAGTTTCCTCCTGCCTGAAGGCGAGCAGTACTTC,CASSFLLPEGEQYF,-,14,TRBV12-3/TRBV12-4,TRBJ2-7,many
TGCGCCAGCAGTGACTCCAAGACAGGGCTGTACTACGAGCAGTACTTC,CASSDSKTGLYYEQYF,TRBD1,16,TRBV10-1,TRBJ2-7,few
TGTGCCAGCAGCAAAGTTCGACCGATCTACGAGCAGTACTTC,CASSKVRPIYEQYF,-,14,TRBV21-1,TRBJ2-7,many
TGTGCCAGCAATCCTAGCGGGAGTGCCAAAAACATTCAGTACTTC,CASNPSGSAKNIQYF,TRBD2,15,TRBV6-5,TRBJ2-4,few
TGCGCCAGCAGCTTGAAGCTGACAGCTTTGAACACTGAAGCTTTCTTT,CASSLKLTALNTEAFF,-,16,TRBV5-1,TRBJ1-1,-
TGCGCCAGCAGCTTGGCGGCCAATCAGCCCCAGCATTTT,CASSLAANQPQHF,-,13,TRBV5-1,TRBJ1-5,many
TGTGTTACAGGGAGGTCCTATAATTCACCCCTCCACTTT,CVTGRSYNSPLHF,-,13,TRBV6-5,TRBJ1-6,few